A selection of T cell receptor beta chains follows, all from one sample in a study of human T cells and chemical hapten exposure. TCRdb independently ran MiXCR on the RACE reads; one entry per CDR3 protein. The table shows about 380,000 distinct CDR3 sequences, with roughly 5% occurring only once. Sequencing was performed on whole blood, taken in connection with sensitization to the hapten diphenylcyclopropenone (DPC). The receptor set was obtained from a woman aged 45-59 years with alopecia areata. Some clones in this sample may be carry-over from other donors' samples. CDR3s include the opening cysteine and the closing phenylalanine or tryptophan. D genes are given only for firm matches. Part of the rows lack a size; the others show once, few, many or a class for expanded clones.

>TRBD2|TRBJ2-1|many|TRBV5-6
TGTGCCAGCAGCTTGGGTCTAGCGGGGGCCCGCAATGAGCAGTTCTTC
CASSLGLAGARNEQFF
>.|TRBJ2-7|.|TRBV12-3/TRBV12-4
TGTGCCAGCAGCCTCACCGGGCCCCGTCACGAGCAGTACTTC
CASSLTGPRHEQYF
>TRBD2|TRBJ2-1|.|TRBV27
TGTGCCAGCAGTGCCCGACTAGCGGGAGGGTATAATGAGCAGTTCTTC
CASSARLAGGYNEQFF
>TRBD2|TRBJ2-7|many|TRBV20-1
TGCAGTGCTAGTGGGACTAGCGGGAGTCACGAGCAGTACTTC
CSASGTSGSHEQYF
>.|TRBJ1-4|few|TRBV20-1
TGCAGTGCCACCCAGGTCGAAGGCGAAAAACTGTTTTTT
CSATQVEGEKLFF
>TRBD2|TRBJ2-1|many|TRBV5-1
TGCGCCAGCAGCCCGGGACTAGCGGGGAGCAATGAGCAGTTCTTC
CASSPGLAGSNEQFF
>.|TRBJ1-1|many|TRBV7-9
TGTGCCAGCAGCTTAGGCGTTGGGGGGGCGAACACTGAAGCTTTCTTT
CASSLGVGGANTEAFF
>.|TRBJ2-5|many|TRBV12-3/TRBV12-4
TGTGCGTCGGGGGAGCGCCAAGAGACCCAGTACTTC
CASGERQETQYF
>.|TRBJ2-4|.|TRBV9
TGTGCCAGCAGCGTAGCTGGGCAGGGGATCCAAAACATTCAGTACTTC
CASSVAGQGIQNIQYF
>TRBD1|TRBJ2-2|few|TRBV5-6
TGTGCCAGCAGCTTGCGGGATCAGGGGGAAAGACTGTTTTTT
CASSLRDQGERLFF
>.|TRBJ2-5|many|TRBV7-7
TGTGCCAGCAGCTTGGTTACAGGGACCCAAGAGACCCAGTACTTC
CASSLVTGTQETQYF
>TRBD1|TRBJ2-3|many|TRBV5-1
TGCGCCAGCAGCTTGGCAGGACAGGGCAGCACAGATACGCAGTATTTT
CASSLAGQGSTDTQYF
>.|TRBJ1-1|few|TRBV25-1
TGTGCCAGCAGTGAAGACCAGACCCGAGCTTTCTTT
CASSEDQTRAFF
>.|TRBJ2-7|.|TRBV28
TGTGCCAGCAGTTTAGTGGGGGCCGTCTACGAGCAGTACTTC
CASSLVGAVYEQYF
>TRBD1|TRBJ1-6|.|TRBV28
TGTGCCAGCAGCCCACAGGGGGCCTTCACTATACTCTATAATTCACCCCTCCACTTT
CASSPQGAFTILYNSPLHF
>.|TRBJ2-7|.|TRBV2
TGTGCCGGCTCATGGGCCCCTTGGGACGAGCAGTACTTC
CAGSWAPWDEQYF
>.|TRBJ2-7|.|TRBV20-1
TGCAGTGCTAGAGTGGCCGGGTACGAGCAGTACTTC
CSARVAGYEQYF
>TRBD2|TRBJ2-1|.|TRBV9
TGTGCCAGCAGCGGGAGTGAGGCTAGCGGGGTTCGCGGGCAGTTCTTC
CASSGSEASGVRGQFF
>.|TRBJ1-3|.|TRBV7-2
TGTGCCAGCAGCTTCAGACTGCACTCTGGAAACACCATATATTTT
CASSFRLHSGNTIYF
>.|TRBJ1-2|.|TRBV30
TGTGCCTGGTTCGCCAGTTTGAGTGGCTACACCTTC
CAWFASLSGYTF
>TRBD1|TRBJ2-7|few|TRBV3-1
TGTGCCAGCAGCCTAATGACAGGGGACCACGAGCAGTACTTC
CASSLMTGDHEQYF
>.|TRBJ1-2|many|TRBV4-3
TGCGCCAGCAGCGAGAGCGGCACTCTATTCTATGGCTACACCTTC
CASSESGTLFYGYTF
>TRBD1|TRBJ1-1|.|TRBV6-6
TGTGCCAGCAGTTACCGTACCGGGACAGTTGAAGCTTTCTTT
CASSYRTGTVEAFF
>TRBD2|TRBJ2-1|many|TRBV6-5
TGTGCCAGCAGTTTCGCGGGGGGCCGTTACAATGAGCAGTTCTTC
CASSFAGGRYNEQFF
>TRBD1|TRBJ1-5|few|TRBV20-1
TGCAGTGCGCCTAGCGGACAGGAGGAAGAGTTCAATCAGCCCCAGCATTTT
CSAPSGQEEEFNQPQHF
>.|TRBJ1-1|few|TRBV5-1
TGCGCCAGCTTCAGGGACCTGAACACTGAAGCTTTCTTT
CASFRDLNTEAFF
>.|TRBJ2-1|many|TRBV28
TGTGCCAGCAGTTTAATTAGTGAGCAGTTCTTC
CASSLISEQFF